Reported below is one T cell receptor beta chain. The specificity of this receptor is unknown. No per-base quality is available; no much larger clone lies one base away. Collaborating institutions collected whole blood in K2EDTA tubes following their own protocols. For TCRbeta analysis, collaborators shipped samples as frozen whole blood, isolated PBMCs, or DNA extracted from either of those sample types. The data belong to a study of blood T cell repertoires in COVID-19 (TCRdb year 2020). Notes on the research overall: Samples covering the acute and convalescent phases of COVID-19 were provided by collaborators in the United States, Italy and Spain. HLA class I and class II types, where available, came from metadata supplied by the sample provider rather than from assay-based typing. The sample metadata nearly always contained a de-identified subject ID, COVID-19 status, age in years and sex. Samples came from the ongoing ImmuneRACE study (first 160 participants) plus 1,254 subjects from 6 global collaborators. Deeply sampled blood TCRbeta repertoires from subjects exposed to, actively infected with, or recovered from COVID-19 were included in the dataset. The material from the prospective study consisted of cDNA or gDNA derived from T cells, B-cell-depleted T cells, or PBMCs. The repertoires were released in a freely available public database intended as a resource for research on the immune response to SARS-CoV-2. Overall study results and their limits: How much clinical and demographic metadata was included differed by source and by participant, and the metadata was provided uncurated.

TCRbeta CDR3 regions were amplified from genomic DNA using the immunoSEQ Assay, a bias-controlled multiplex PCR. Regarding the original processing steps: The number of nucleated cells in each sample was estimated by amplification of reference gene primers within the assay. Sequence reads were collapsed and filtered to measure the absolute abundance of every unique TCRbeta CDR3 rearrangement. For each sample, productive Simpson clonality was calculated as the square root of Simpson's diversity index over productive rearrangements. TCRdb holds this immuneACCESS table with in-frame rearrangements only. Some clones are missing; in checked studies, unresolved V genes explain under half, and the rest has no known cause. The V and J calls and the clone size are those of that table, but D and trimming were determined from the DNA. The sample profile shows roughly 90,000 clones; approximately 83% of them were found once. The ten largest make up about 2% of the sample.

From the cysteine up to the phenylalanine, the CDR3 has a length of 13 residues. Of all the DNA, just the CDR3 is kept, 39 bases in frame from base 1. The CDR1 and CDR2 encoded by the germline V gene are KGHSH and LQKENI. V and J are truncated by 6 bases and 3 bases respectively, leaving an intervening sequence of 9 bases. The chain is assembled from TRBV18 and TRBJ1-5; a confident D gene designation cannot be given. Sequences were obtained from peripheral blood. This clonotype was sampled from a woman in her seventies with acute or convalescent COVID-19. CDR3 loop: CASSTELNQPQHF. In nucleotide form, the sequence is TGTGCCAGCTCCACCGAACTCAATCAGCCCCAGCATTTT. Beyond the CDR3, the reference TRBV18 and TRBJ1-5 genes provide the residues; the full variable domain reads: NAGVMQNPRHLVRRRGQEARLRCSPMKGHSHVYWYRQLPEEGLKFMVYLQKENIIDESGMPKERFSAEFPKEGPSILRIQQVVRGDSAAYFCASSTELNQPQHFGDGTRLSIL.